The source of this T cell receptor (beta chain) is a study of tumor T cells in aggressive B-cell lymphoma. Germline CDR1 WNHNN, CDR2 SYGVQD (reference sequence). V lost 8 bases and J 1 base, leaving 9 bases between the germline ends. The CDR3 covers 13 residues. Sequenced by immunoSEQ multiplex PCR; TCRdb stores in-frame clones only, minus some. The data hold over a thousand clones, with about 90% observed a single time. The sample was tumor tissue. The TCR was taken from an adult with diffuse large B cell lymphoma. This sequence joins TRBV10-1 and TRBJ1-3; tentatively, D is TRBD1 (5 bases). The CDR3 sequence: CASQGSSGNTIYF. The CDR3 nucleotides are TGCGCCAGCCAGGGAAGTTCTGGAAACACCATATATTTT.